This T cell receptor (beta chain) was obtained from a study of T cell responses to AZD1222 COVID-19 vaccine. Findings of the study overall: In the spike-specific TCR repertoire, nearly half reportedly target unmutated variant regions.

Profiled with immunoSEQ multiplex PCR; TCRdb holds only in-frame clones, not every one. The sample holds around 45,000 clones; around 77% are singletons and the top ten take approximately 21%. In its sample, this clone was seen a few times. Its target is not known. Germline values: CDR1 MNHNY, CDR2 SVGAGI (reference sequence). The CDR3 spans 14 residues. The trim removed 7 bases at V and 5 bases at J, leaving 8 bases unmatched. The TCR originated in an adult who received the MenACWY meningococcal vaccine as a control. The chain links TRBV6-6 to TRBJ2-1; 7 bases agree with TRBD2. The specimen was peripheral blood, collected 28 days after the second dose of the MenACWY control vaccine. In DNA form, the CDR3 reads TGTGCCAGCAAGGTACGGGAGGCTGACAATGAGCAGTTCTTC. This encodes CASKVREADNEQFF.